A single sample is the source of the 27 T cell receptor beta chains below, sequenced in a study of cytomegalovirus exposure and HLA in healthy donors. The primer mix had 60 Vbeta and 13 Jbeta primers. Measured with immunoSEQ multiplex PCR; TCRdb has only the in-frame clones, and not every one. There are over 200,000 clones in the sample; 70% to 85% occur only once, and about 0.58% lies in the top ten. Material for sequencing was PBMCs. The receptor set was obtained from a middle-aged woman in good health and CMV-seronegative.

This chain connects TRBV6-5 to TRBJ2-7, with 11 bases aligning to TRBD1. Germline V CDR1 and CDR2: MNHEY, SVGAGI. The CDR3 is 15 amino acids. With 2 bases clipped from V and 3 bases from J, the junction kept 3 bases outside the gene matches. CDR3 sequence (DNA): TGTGCCAGCAGTTACAGGGACAGGGGGTACTACGAGCAGTACTTC. Translation gives CASSYRDRGYYEQYF.

The V call is TRBV4-2, the J call TRBJ2-5; D might be TRBD2 (6 bases). This CDR3 has 16 residues. Trimming pared 0 bases from V and 5 bases from J, leaving 16 bases between. In germline, CDR1 is LGHNA, CDR2 YNFKEQ. CDR3 nucleotide sequence: TGTGCCAGCAGCCAAGATGGACGGGGGAGGACGGAGACCCAGTACTTC. Its translation is CASSQDGRGRTETQYF.

The V and J genes are TRBV29-1 and TRBJ1-1; D possibly corresponds to TRBD1 (6 bases). The V gene lost 4 bases and the J gene lost 3 bases, with 15 bases spanning the gap. The germline V gene encodes CDR1 SQVTM and CDR2 ANQGSEA. There are 14 residues in the CDR3. Here the CDR3 DNA reads TGCAGCGTTGTTGGTACAGGGATTCACACTGAAGCTTTCTTT. It encodes CSVVGTGIHTEAFF. Combining the CDR3 with reference TRBV29-1 and TRBJ1-1 gives the whole variable domain SAVISQKPSRDICQRGTSLTIQCQVDSQVTMMFWYRQQPGQSLTLIATANQGSEATYESGFVIDKFPISRPNLTFSTLTVSNMSPEDSSIYLCSVVGTGIHTEAFFGQGTRLTVV.

This chain links TRBV27 with TRBJ1-5; tentative D call: TRBD1 (6 bases). This CDR3 has 16 amino acids. Germline assignment: CDR1 MNHEY and CDR2 SMNVEV (reference sequence). V lost 5 bases to trimming and J lost 1 base, with 15 bases between them. CDR3: CASSPLGGQSNQPQHF. The CDR3 region has the DNA TGTGCCAGCAGTCCCCTGGGGGGGCAGAGCAATCAGCCCCAGCATTTT.

This chain joins TRBV5-1 and TRBJ2-6, with 8 positions matching TRBD2. V lost 4 bases to trimming and J lost 2 bases; unmatched junction nucleotides: 14. This CDR3 has 19 residues. Germline loops: CDR1 SGHRS, CDR2 YFSETQ. The CDR3 DNA reads TGCGCCAGCAGCCGGGGGGGAGAACCGCTGAGTGCTGGGGCCAACGTCCTGACTTTC. It is translated as CASSRGGEPLSAGANVLTF.

This clone has a single count. The V call is TRBV11-2, the J call TRBJ2-7, with D maybe TRBD1 (5 bases). V lost 5 bases to trimming and J lost 6 bases, with 20 bases between them. CDR1 and CDR2 from the germline V gene are SGHAT and FQNNGV. CDR3 length: 15 amino acids. CDR3 nucleotide sequence: TGTGCCAGCAGCCCCACGGACACATCAGGGTTCGAGCAGTACTTC. It encodes CASSPTDTSGFEQYF.

The chain recombines TRBV12-5 with TRBJ1-2, with D maybe TRBD1 (5 bases). Trimming took off 1 base at V and 2 bases at J, with 8 bases between the two ends. Germline assignment: CDR1 LGHNT and CDR2 FRNRAP. The CDR3 runs to 14 residues. For the CDR3, the DNA is TGTGCTAGTGGTTTGGCAGGGTGGAACTATGGCTACACCTTC. Amino acids: CASGLAGWNYGYTF.

The chain couples TRBV9 to TRBJ2-5, with a weak D call TRBD2 (6 bases). The J call may not be correct, given that the DNA end is closer to TRBJ2-7. The length of the CDR3 is 15 residues. Looked up from germline, CDR1 is SGDLS and CDR2 is YYNGEE. The CDR3 DNA reads TGTGCCAGCAGCCTAACGAGTGGCTCGGAGGGCGAGCAGTACTTC. Its protein is CASSLTSGSEGEQYF.

This clone has just one count. The chain employs TRBV2 and TRBJ1-5; 8 positions agree with TRBD1. The V gene end was trimmed by 6 bases and the J gene end by 2 bases; junction bases not matched to a gene: 6. The V gene's germline CDR1 is SNHLY and CDR2 FYNNEI. This CDR3 spans 15 amino acids. The CDR3 DNA sequence: TGTGCCAGCAGGAAAGACAGGGGCGGCAATCAGCCCCAGCATTTT. Its translation is CASRKDRGGNQPQHF.

This clone was seen once. The chain couples TRBV11-2 to TRBJ2-7; weak D call: TRBD1 (6 bases). V was clipped by 5 bases and J by 4 bases, with 15 bases between them. CDR1 is SGHAT and CDR2 is FQNNGV in the germline V gene. There are 14 residues in the CDR3. The CDR3 here is CASSQEGQRYEQYF. The CDR3 nucleotides are TGTGCCAGCAGCCAAGAGGGACAAAGATACGAGCAGTACTTC.

This clone has just one count. The V and J genes are TRBV10-3 and TRBJ2-5; 8 bases are a match to TRBD2. This CDR3 has 14 residues. After removal of 6 bases from V and 5 bases from J, the junction contained 8 bases not matched to a gene. Germline lookup yields CDR1 ENHRY and CDR2 SYGVKD. DNA of the CDR3: TGTGCCATCAGCTCGGGGGGGGTCGGGGAGACCCAGTACTTC. Its translation: CAISSGGVGETQYF.

To note about this clone: The same CDR3 is also encoded by other DNA sequences in this sample. This sequence joins TRBV30 and TRBJ1-5; tentative D call: TRBD1 (5 bases). This CDR3 is 15 amino acids long. The ends were cut back, 0 bases at V and 1 base at J, with 10 bases in the middle. Germline V gives CDR1 GTSNPN, CDR2 SVGIG (reference sequence). The CDR3 protein is CAWSVGQGSNQPQHF. The CDR3, as DNA: TGTGCCTGGAGTGTAGGACAAGGAAGCAATCAGCCCCAGCATTTT. Filled out from reference TRBV30 and TRBJ1-5, the complete variable domain reads SQTIHQWPATLVQPVGSPLSLECTVEGTSNPNLYWYRQAAGRGLQLLFYSVGIGQISSEVPQNLSASRPQDRQFILSSKKLLLSDSGFYLCAWSVGQGSNQPQHFGDGTRLSIL.

The chain joins TRBV6-1 to TRBJ1-1; 8 nucleotides line up with TRBD1. The germline gives CDR1 MNHNS, CDR2 SASEGT. This CDR3 has 13 amino acids. With 3 bases clipped from V and 3 bases from J, the junction kept 0 bases outside the gene matches. CDR3 bases: TGTGCCAGCAGTGAGGACAGGGACACTGAAGCTTTCTTT. As protein: CASSEDRDTEAFF.

The gene calls are TRBV9 and TRBJ1-2, with a weak D call TRBD1 (6 bases). The CDR3 length is 15 residues. V dropped 1 base and J dropped 3 bases, with 13 bases sitting between them. In germline, CDR1 is SGDLS, CDR2 YYNGEE. This CDR3 is CASSVRGFRDYGYTF. The DNA of the CDR3 is TGTGCCAGCAGCGTAAGGGGGTTTCGTGACTATGGCTACACCTTC.

This rearrangement joins TRBV6-4 to TRBJ1-1; 9 bases align to TRBD1. V shed 0 bases, J shed 12 bases, and the junction held 11 bases outside the gene matches. Germline assignment: CDR1 MRHNA and CDR2 SNTAGT. The CDR3 runs to 15 residues. CDR3 amino acids: CASSDSGRTGEVTFF. The CDR3 coding sequence is TGTGCCAGCAGTGACTCTGGAAGGACAGGGGAGGTTACTTTCTTT.

This clone was seen just once. V gene TRBV15 combines with J gene TRBJ2-7; D not certain. Germline CDR1 is LNHNV and CDR2 is YYDKDF (reference sequence). The CDR3 covers 13 residues. Trimming stripped 0 bases from V and 4 bases from J, with 7 bases between. As DNA, the CDR3 is TGTGCCACCAGCAGAGATTGGCAGTACGAGCAGTACTTC. Its protein is CATSRDWQYEQYF.

The chain combines TRBV15 with TRBJ1-4, with a possible D match to TRBD1 (5 bases). Trimming took 6 bases from V and 8 from J, leaving 16 bases between them. Germline CDR1 LNHNV, CDR2 YYDKDF (reference sequence). This CDR3 is 14 amino acids long. The CDR3 region is CATSPRTGEEKLFF. In nucleotides, the CDR3 is TGTGCCACCAGTCCACGGACGGGGGAGGAAAAACTGTTTTTT.

V usage is TRBV28 and J usage is TRBJ2-2; maybe TRBD2 (6 bases). This CDR3 is 16 amino acids long. The germline CDR1 and CDR2 sequences are MDHEN and SYDVKM. With 6 bases removed from V and 6 bases from J, the gap between germline ends came to 20 bases. The CDR3 sequence: CASSPRRAGGPGELFF. CDR3 in DNA: TGTGCCAGCAGCCCCCGGAGGGCCGGGGGTCCCGGGGAGCTGTTTTTT.

This chain joins TRBV7-9 and TRBJ2-7; TRBD1 aligns across 11 bases. CDR3 length: 16 residues. Germline V gene data show CDR1 as SEHNR and CDR2 as FQNEAQ (reference sequence). V lost 5 bases, J lost 2 bases, and 8 bases stayed unmatched. CDR3 sequence: CASSPQGGQGAYEQYF. As DNA, the CDR3 is TGTGCCAGCAGCCCCCAAGGGGGACAGGGGGCCTACGAGCAGTACTTC.

CDR3 nucleotides: TGTGCCAGTACCTCGACAGGGGACGCCACAGATACGCAGTATTTT. Translation gives CASTSTGDATDTQYF. The V gene is TRBV19, the J gene TRBJ2-3; 8 positions match TRBD1. The CDR3 is 15 amino acids. Germline V gene sequence: CDR1 LNHDA, CDR2 SQIVND (reference sequence). V lost 7 bases and J lost 2; bases outside the gene matches: 8.

This clone appeared a few times. J is TRBJ1-3 and V is TRBV6-1; the D is unclear. From germline, CDR1 is MNHNS and CDR2 SASEGT. The CDR3 runs to 11 residues. The germline V and J ends were trimmed by 8 bases and 3 bases, with 5 bases remaining between them. The CDR3 region is CASGRGNTIYF. The CDR3 DNA reads TGTGCCAGCGGCCGTGGAAACACCATATATTTT.

The gene calls are TRBV2 and TRBJ2-1, with 8 bases matching TRBD1. The CDR3 has 13 residues. After removal of 8 bases from V and 5 bases from J, the junction contained 5 bases not matched to a gene. Germline CDR1 is SNHLY and CDR2 is FYNNEI. CDR3 region: CASGTGGHNEQFF. In nucleotides, the CDR3 is TGTGCCAGCGGGACAGGAGGCCACAATGAGCAGTTCTTC.

This chain uses TRBV5-4 with TRBJ2-7, with a weak D call TRBD2 (5 bases). The V end was cut by 2 bases, the J end by 3 bases, with 12 bases between. The CDR3 has 14 residues. Germline CDR1 reads SGHNT; CDR2 reads YYREEE (reference sequence). CDR3 DNA: TGTGCCAGCAGCTTCGAGAGGGCAAGCTACGAGCAGTACTTC. Encoded protein: CASSFERASYEQYF.

This chain links TRBV28 with TRBJ1-6; D remains ambiguous. The V and J ends lost 5 bases and 7 bases respectively, with 9 bases between them. Germline CDR1 reads MDHEN; CDR2 reads SYDVKM. The CDR3 totals 13 residues. The CDR3 is CASSTQENSPLHF. In nucleotides, the CDR3 is TGTGCCAGCAGTACCCAGGAAAATTCACCCCTCCACTTT.

With respect to this clone: A junction end diverges from the germline sequence, so it may reflect a read error. The chain uses TRBV7-9 and TRBJ2-7; TRBD1 is a possible D gene (5 bases). Germline values: CDR1 SEHNR, CDR2 FQNEAQ (reference sequence). The CDR3 is 13 residues long. The CDR3 sequence is CSSQPDTSYEQYF. The CDR3 region has the DNA TGTTCCAGCCAGCCGGACACTTCCTACGAGCAGTACTTC.

The V call is TRBV2, the J call TRBJ1-2, with 7 positions matching TRBD1. Losses at the gene ends were 0 bases for V and 4 bases for J; bases not matched to a gene: 2. Germline CDR1 reads SNHLY; CDR2 reads FYNNEI. The CDR3 loop spans 14 amino acids. CDR3 DNA sequence: TGTGCCAGCAGTGAAGCACAGGGGACCTATGGCTACACCTTC. Translation gives CASSEAQGTYGYTF.

About this clone itself: At one of its ends the junction is not consistent with the germline gene, which may arise from a read error. The chain recombines TRBV7-9 with TRBJ1-1, with no clear D. Looked up from germline, CDR1 is SEHNR and CDR2 is FQNEAQ (reference sequence). The CDR3 extends over 12 amino acids. The CDR3 loop is CSSSLRGYEAFF. The CDR3 coding sequence is TGTTCCAGCAGCCTAAGAGGGTATGAAGCTTTCTTT.